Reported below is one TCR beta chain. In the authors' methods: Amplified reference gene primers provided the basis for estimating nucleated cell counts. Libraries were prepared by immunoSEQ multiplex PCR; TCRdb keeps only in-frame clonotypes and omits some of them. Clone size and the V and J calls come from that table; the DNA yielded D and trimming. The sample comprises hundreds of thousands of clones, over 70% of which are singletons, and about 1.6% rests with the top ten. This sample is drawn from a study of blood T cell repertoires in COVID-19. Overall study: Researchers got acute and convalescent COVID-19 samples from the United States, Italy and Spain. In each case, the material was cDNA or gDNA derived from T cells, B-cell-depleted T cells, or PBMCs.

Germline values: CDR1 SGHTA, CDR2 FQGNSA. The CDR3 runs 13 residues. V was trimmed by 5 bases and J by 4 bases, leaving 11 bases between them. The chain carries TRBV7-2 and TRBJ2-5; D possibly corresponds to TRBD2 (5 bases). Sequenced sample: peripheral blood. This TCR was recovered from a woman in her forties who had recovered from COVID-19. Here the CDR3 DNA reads TGTGCCAGCAGCGGTAGCGAGGCAGAGACCCAGTACTTC. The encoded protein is CASSGSEAETQYF.